This TCR beta chain was captured by sequencing in a study of vaccination and CD4 T cells after COVID-19 (dated by TCRdb to between 2021 and 2024). A note on the overall study: SARS-CoV-2 positivity had been established in the convalescent patients by nasal swab PCR, and mild disease was recorded in several of these patients and severe disease in one. Post-vaccine blood samples were obtained a median of about 72 days after the second vaccine dose, with a range of roughly 14 to 241 days. As controls, cultures received a CEFX viral epitope pool (the positive control), an HIV-1 Nef peptide pool (the negative control), or no peptide at all. Post-COVID blood samples were collected from convalescent patients a median of around 100 days after diagnosis, with a range of about 30 to 180 days. The convalescent cohort comprised six males and four females, including two Hispanic individuals, seven Caucasians, two Asians and one multiracial person. Participants received two doses of either the Pfizer-BioNTech BNT162b2 vaccine (n=8) or the Moderna mRNA-1273 vaccine (n=2). The spike-specific CD4+ TCR repertoire was compared before and after mRNA vaccination in approximately 9 COVID-19 convalescent patients and a handful of infection-naive healthy vaccine recipients. The cultures were stimulated with overlapping spike peptide pools from SARS-CoV-2 and from the common cold coronaviruses HCoV-NL63, HCoV-OC43 and HCoV-229E. The paper as a whole reports these results and caveats: The number of convalescent patients in the study was relatively small, and the study did not examine early timepoints following natural infection. Although the median number of SARS-CoV-2-reactive clonotypes went up from approximately 20 after infection to some 37 after vaccination, the increase was not significant. Nearly all vaccine-specific clones in convalescent patients (304 of 307) were mono-reactive for SARS-CoV-2 spike rather than cross-reactive with common cold coronaviruses. Among the post-vaccine SARS-CoV-2-reactive clones in convalescent patients, a median roughly 85% showed up only after vaccination, which suggests vaccine-specific priming.

The cysteine opens and the phenylalanine closes a CDR3 of 12 amino acids. Of all the DNA, just the CDR3 is kept, 36 bases in frame from base 1. At the junction V is shortened by 1 base and J by 8 bases, with 8 bases in between. The germline V gene (reference sequence) supplies CDR1 SEHNR and CDR2 FQNEAQ. Receptors were amplified or captured by PCR. At the Johns Hopkins FTIC core, DNA from the cultured CD4+ T cells underwent TCR sequencing with the Oncomine TCR Beta short-read assay. Genomic DNA was extracted from the cultured CD4+ T cells with the QIAamp micro DNA kit. Oncomine TCR Beta libraries from cultured CD4+ T cells were pooled using unique dual indexes and sequenced on an Illumina iSeq 100. The original pipeline was this. Non-productive sequences were filtered out, and CDR3s that did not start with C, did not end with F or W, or were shorter than 7 amino acids were discarded. Antigen-specific clonotypes were identified using the MANAFEST web application through comparison of peptide-stimulated wells with reference and other culture wells. For a clone to be called positive, the clone needed an FDR below 0.05, an odds ratio above 5, and a productive frequency above 0.1% in at least two of three replicate wells. A clonotype was classed as cross-reactive if the clonotype showed significant expansion both in SARS-CoV-2 spike wells and in at least one common cold coronavirus spike condition. Similarity between CDR3 sequences was evaluated in R version 3.6.1 using Levenshtein distances (stringdist) and unrooted phylogenetic trees (ape). TCRdb trimmed the raw reads at Q25, called clones with MiXCR and kept productive beta chains. Records with the same CDR3 protein are collapsed into one entry carrying the most frequent genes and DNA. The V and J calls, along with clone size, are taken from TCRdb and not from the paper's own processing. The table for this sample lists under 2,500 distinct CDR3 sequences; about 25% of them were counted only once. The ten top clones hold 26% of the sample.

Sample treatment or condition, as interpreted from the label and publication: roughly ten-day PBMC culture with coronavirus spike peptide pools or control peptides (ViraFEST assay). The ViraFEST assay was used in the study, in which antigen-specific T cells were expanded with peptide pools and expanded clonotypes were subsequently identified by TCR sequencing. Positive SARS-CoV-2 PCR tests in the convalescent patients dated from March to December 2020, before Alpha, Beta and Delta variants emerged in the United States. PBMCs were cultured at roughly 2 million per well in IMDM supplemented with approximately 5.4% human AB serum and around 10 IU/ml IL-2, with around 10 ug/ml peptide pools added. Half of the culture medium was replaced with fresh IL-2-containing medium on days 3 and 7. After approximately 11 days of culture, CD4+ T cells were isolated by negative selection with the EasySep CD4+ T cell isolation kit. PBMCs were separated from whole blood using Ficoll-Paque Plus gradient centrifugation and then either used fresh or cryopreserved at -140C. Culture conditions were generally each tested in triplicate wells.

This clonotype has only a few counts. It lacks a known antigen. No clone much larger than this one lies a single base away; base qualities are absent. The sample in question was CD4+ T cells from blood, cultured in vitro, obtained after SARS-CoV-2 vaccination. This TCR derives from a human donor who had recovered from COVID-19. This chain joins TRBV7-9 to TRBJ1-2; perhaps TRBD1 is the D gene, with 5 bases matching. The bases read TGTGCCAGCAGCTTAGTGGGGGACGGCTACACCTTC. Translation gives CASSLVGDGYTF.